This note documents a single TCR beta chain sequence. The V segment lost 5 bases and the J segment 7 bases; nucleotides outside the gene matches: 8. Germline CDR1 MNHEY, CDR2 SVGAGI. This CDR3 is 14 amino acids long. This entry comes from a study of blood T cell repertoires in COVID-19. Libraries were prepared by immunoSEQ multiplex PCR; TCRdb keeps only in-frame clonotypes and omits some of them. The sample has 400,000 to 550,000 clones, roughly 89% seen once; the top ten hold around 4.5%. The receptor comes from a woman between 25 and 40 years old with acute or convalescent COVID-19. The sample consisted of peripheral blood. The V and J genes are TRBV6-5 and TRBJ1-2, with TRBD1 identical over 9 bases. As DNA, the CDR3 is TGTGCCAGCAGTCGAACTGAACAGGGGGCTGGCTACACCTTC. This sequence encodes CASSRTEQGAGYTF.